One sample yielded the 3 T cell receptor beta chains listed below, sequenced in a study of a mutant IDH1 vaccine in newly diagnosed glioma. These receptors have no identified antigens. Here immunoSEQ multiplex PCR was the method, and the copy in TCRdb shows in-frame clones only, minus some. The sample yields more than 25,000 clones, roughly four fifths seen once. Time point specified: week 35, safety follow-up. All doses held 300 ug of mutant IDH1 20-mer peptide, with topical imiquimod. The sequenced sample was PBMCs, obtained from a glioma patient whose treatment included an IDH1 peptide vaccine. The receptors derive from a man aged 50-59 years with glioma.

The rearrangement joins TRBV15 to TRBJ1-4; D gene unclear. The V end lost 5 bases, the J end lost 0 bases, and 10 bases lay between the germline ends. The CDR3 has 15 residues. Per germline, CDR1 LNHNV and CDR2 YYDKDF (reference sequence). DNA of the CDR3: TGTGCCACCAGCCCCCCTTCCCCAACTAATGAAAAACTGTTTTTT. Its protein is CATSPPSPTNEKLFF.

Only a few counts were recorded for this clone. V gene TRBV30 combines with J gene TRBJ1-2; the D gene is possibly TRBD1 (5 bases). Germline V gene lookup returns CDR1 GTSNPN and CDR2 SVGIG (reference sequence). V was trimmed by 6 bases and J by 5 bases, leaving 16 bases between them. The CDR3 is 13 amino acids. The CDR3 DNA is TGTGCCTGTTCACAGGTTCGGGGTTATGGCTACACCTTC. Encoded protein: CACSQVRGYGYTF.

This clone was seen more than once but under ten times. The CDR3 reads CASSFGTGSTLYGYTF. The DNA of the CDR3 is TGTGCCAGCAGTTTTGGGACAGGTTCAACCCTCTATGGCTACACCTTC. The gene calls are TRBV27 and TRBJ1-2, with 8 bases fitting TRBD1. The CDR3 loop spans 16 amino acids. V lost 3 bases to trimming and J lost 4 bases; unmatched junction nucleotides: 10. CDR1 and CDR2 (germline): MNHEY, SMNVEV (reference sequence).